This T cell receptor beta chain appears in the sequencing data of a study of OX40 agonist ivuxolimab in advanced cancers. Study-wide background: Patients in the trial were receiving intravenous ivuxolimab every 2 weeks, at doses of 0.01 to 10 mg/kg. A partial response was reached by three patients: one with hepatocellular carcinoma and two with cutaneous melanoma.

The CDR3 covers 12 residues. Germline CDR1 is MDHEN and CDR2 is SYDVKM. V was cut by 6 bases and J by 4 bases, with 7 bases left in between. Study-wide points: Expanded clones tended on average to be more numerous among CD8+ T cells than CD4+.

Comments on this clone: Its specificity is unknown.

Some clones are missing from TCRdb's copy, which holds only in-frame ones; the method was immunoSEQ multiplex PCR. The data hold tens of thousands of clones, with approximately 84% observed a single time. This specimen consisted of CD4+ or CD8+ T cells sorted from blood, obtained in a trial of the OX40 agonist ivuxolimab. This chain uses TRBV28 with TRBJ1-3; no clear D. This sequence was found in an adult with an advanced solid tumor such as melanoma, head and neck, liver or kidney cancer. The CDR3 loop reads CASSQKGNTIYF. CDR3 nucleotide sequence: TGTGCCAGCAGCCAAAAGGGAAACACCATATATTTT.